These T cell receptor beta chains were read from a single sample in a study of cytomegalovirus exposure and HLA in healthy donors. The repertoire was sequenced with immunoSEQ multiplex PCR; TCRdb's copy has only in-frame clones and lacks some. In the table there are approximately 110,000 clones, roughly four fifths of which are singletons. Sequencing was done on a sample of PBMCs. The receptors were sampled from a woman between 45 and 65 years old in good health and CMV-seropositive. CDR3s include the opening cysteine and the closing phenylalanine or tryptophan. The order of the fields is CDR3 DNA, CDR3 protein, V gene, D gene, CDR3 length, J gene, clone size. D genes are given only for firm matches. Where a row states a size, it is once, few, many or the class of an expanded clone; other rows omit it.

CDR3 DNA: TGTGCCAGCAGCTTAGGGGCTCTAGCGGGGGGGGCCACAGATACGCAGTATTTT; CDR3 protein: CASSLGALAGGATDTQYF; V gene: TRBV13; D gene: TRBD2; CDR3 length: 18; J gene: TRBJ2-3; clone size: few
CDR3 DNA: TGTGCCAGCAGCCAAGAAGGACAGGCCTATAGCAATCAGCCCCAGCATTTT; CDR3 protein: CASSQEGQAYSNQPQHF; V gene: TRBV4-2; D gene: TRBD1; CDR3 length: 17; J gene: TRBJ1-5; clone size: .
CDR3 DNA: TGCGCCAGCAGCCAAGGACATTTACAAGAGACCCAGTACTTC; CDR3 protein: CASSQGHLQETQYF; V gene: TRBV4-1; D gene: .; CDR3 length: 14; J gene: TRBJ2-5; clone size: few
CDR3 DNA: TGTGCCGCGGCGCGGGACTCAACCACAGATACGCAGTATTTT; CDR3 protein: CAAARDSTTDTQYF; V gene: TRBV10-3; D gene: .; CDR3 length: 14; J gene: TRBJ2-3; clone size: .
CDR3 DNA: TGCGCCAGCAGCCCCAGCGGGTATAGCACAGATACGCAGTATTTT; CDR3 protein: CASSPSGYSTDTQYF; V gene: TRBV5-1; D gene: .; CDR3 length: 15; J gene: TRBJ2-3; clone size: .
CDR3 DNA: TGCGCCAGCAGCCACGACGGGATGTCCTACGAGCAGTACTTC; CDR3 protein: CASSHDGMSYEQYF; V gene: TRBV4-1; D gene: .; CDR3 length: 14; J gene: TRBJ2-7; clone size: once
CDR3 DNA: TGCGCCAGCAGCCCTACTAGCGGGGGGGCCGGGGAGCTGTTTTTT; CDR3 protein: CASSPTSGGAGELFF; V gene: TRBV4-1; D gene: TRBD2; CDR3 length: 15; J gene: TRBJ2-2; clone size: .
CDR3 DNA: TGCGCCAGCAGCTCCCAGGGACTAGGAGGGGGTGAGCAGTTCTTC; CDR3 protein: CASSSQGLGGGEQFF; V gene: TRBV5-1; D gene: TRBD2; CDR3 length: 15; J gene: TRBJ2-1; clone size: .
CDR3 DNA: TGCGCCAGCAGCCAAGGTAATAGCGGAAGCACAGATACGCAGTATTTT; CDR3 protein: CASSQGNSGSTDTQYF; V gene: TRBV4-3; D gene: .; CDR3 length: 16; J gene: TRBJ2-3; clone size: .
CDR3 DNA: TGTGCCATCAGTGAGTCGGGGGGTCGGAATTCACCCCTCCACTTT; CDR3 protein: CAISESGGRNSPLHF; V gene: TRBV10-3; D gene: .; CDR3 length: 15; J gene: TRBJ1-6; clone size: .
CDR3 DNA: TGCAGTGCTAGCTTAACTAATGGCTACACCTTC; CDR3 protein: CSASLTNGYTF; V gene: TRBV20-1; D gene: .; CDR3 length: 11; J gene: TRBJ1-2; clone size: .
CDR3 DNA: TGTGCCAGCAGCTTAGATAGGCAGGGGGCTAACTATGGCTACACCTTC; CDR3 protein: CASSLDRQGANYGYTF; V gene: TRBV7-9; D gene: TRBD1; CDR3 length: 16; J gene: TRBJ1-2; clone size: once
CDR3 DNA: TGTGCCAGCAGAGGACTGGGATGGCAAGAGACCCAGTACTTC; CDR3 protein: CASRGLGWQETQYF; V gene: TRBV28; D gene: .; CDR3 length: 14; J gene: TRBJ2-5; clone size: .
CDR3 DNA: TGTGCCAGCAGTTTATGGGACAGGGTCACCGGGGAGCTGTTTTTT; CDR3 protein: CASSLWDRVTGELFF; V gene: TRBV28; D gene: TRBD1; CDR3 length: 15; J gene: TRBJ2-2; clone size: .
CDR3 DNA: TGTGCCAGCAGGGGGCGGAAAAATGAGCAGTTCTTC; CDR3 protein: CASRGRKNEQFF; V gene: TRBV28; D gene: .; CDR3 length: 12; J gene: TRBJ2-1; clone size: .
CDR3 DNA: TGCGCCAGCAGCTTGGTCGCGGGACGCAGCTCTGGAAACACCATATATTTT; CDR3 protein: CASSLVAGRSSGNTIYF; V gene: TRBV5-1; D gene: .; CDR3 length: 17; J gene: TRBJ1-3; clone size: once
CDR3 DNA: TGTGCCAGCAGCGGGGACAGGGCGGCAGATACGCAGTATTTT; CDR3 protein: CASSGDRAADTQYF; V gene: TRBV7-2; D gene: TRBD1; CDR3 length: 14; J gene: TRBJ2-3; clone size: few
CDR3 DNA: TGTGCCAGTAGTCCGCACAGGGACACCGGGGAGCTGTTTTTT; CDR3 protein: CASSPHRDTGELFF; V gene: TRBV19; D gene: .; CDR3 length: 14; J gene: TRBJ2-2; clone size: .
CDR3 DNA: TGCGCCAGCACCACCCGGGATGGAAATGAAAAACTGTTTTTT; CDR3 protein: CASTTRDGNEKLFF; V gene: TRBV4-1; D gene: .; CDR3 length: 14; J gene: TRBJ1-4; clone size: .
CDR3 DNA: TGTGCCAGCAGCCTAATGAAGAACACTGAAGCTTTCTTT; CDR3 protein: CASSLMKNTEAFF; V gene: TRBV7-8; D gene: .; CDR3 length: 13; J gene: TRBJ1-1; clone size: once
CDR3 DNA: TGCGCCAGCACCCCCCACGGGCTAGCGGGGGTTGAAGAGACCCAGTACTTC; CDR3 protein: CASTPHGLAGVEETQYF; V gene: TRBV5-1; D gene: TRBD2; CDR3 length: 17; J gene: TRBJ2-5; clone size: .
CDR3 DNA: TGCAGTGCTAGAGTGAGCTACGAGCAGTACTTC; CDR3 protein: CSARVSYEQYF; V gene: TRBV20-1; D gene: .; CDR3 length: 11; J gene: TRBJ2-7; clone size: .
CDR3 DNA: TGTGCCAGCACCGGGGAGGCGGGCAATGAAAAACTGTTTTTT; CDR3 protein: CASTGEAGNEKLFF; V gene: TRBV2; D gene: .; CDR3 length: 14; J gene: TRBJ1-4; clone size: few
CDR3 DNA: TGTGCCAGCAGCGCGGGGACTAGAGAAGAGACCCAGTACTTC; CDR3 protein: CASSAGTREETQYF; V gene: TRBV5-4; D gene: TRBD2; CDR3 length: 14; J gene: TRBJ2-5; clone size: few
CDR3 DNA: TGTGCCAGCAGCTTAGGGCCAGCGGGGGAACCCTACGAGCAGTACTTC; CDR3 protein: CASSLGPAGEPYEQYF; V gene: TRBV7-2; D gene: TRBD2; CDR3 length: 16; J gene: TRBJ2-7; clone size: .
CDR3 DNA: TGTGCCAGCAGTTTCGTGCCCCCGGGCTACAATGAGCAGTTCTTC; CDR3 protein: CASSFVPPGYNEQFF; V gene: TRBV27; D gene: .; CDR3 length: 15; J gene: TRBJ2-1; clone size: .
CDR3 DNA: TGTGCCAGCAGTCCGCAGGAGGGCTACGAGCAGTACTTC; CDR3 protein: CASSPQEGYEQYF; V gene: TRBV28; D gene: .; CDR3 length: 13; J gene: TRBJ2-7; clone size: few
CDR3 DNA: TGTGCCAGCAGCTCTTGGGGGGAAGCTGTCAATGAGCAGTTCTTC; CDR3 protein: CASSSWGEAVNEQFF; V gene: TRBV7-6; D gene: .; CDR3 length: 15; J gene: TRBJ2-1; clone size: once
CDR3 DNA: TGTGCCAGCAGGAGGGACAGGGGTCTTTACGAGCAGTACTTC; CDR3 protein: CASRRDRGLYEQYF; V gene: TRBV28; D gene: TRBD1; CDR3 length: 14; J gene: TRBJ2-7; clone size: .
CDR3 DNA: TGTGCCTGGAAGGGGGACAGCAATGAGCAGTTCTTC; CDR3 protein: CAWKGDSNEQFF; V gene: TRBV30; D gene: TRBD1; CDR3 length: 12; J gene: TRBJ2-1; clone size: few
CDR3 DNA: TGTGCCAGCAGCTTAGCACAGCACTACAATGAGCAGTTCTTC; CDR3 protein: CASSLAQHYNEQFF; V gene: TRBV7-9; D gene: .; CDR3 length: 14; J gene: TRBJ2-1; clone size: once
CDR3 DNA: TGTGCCAGCAGCGAAAGGGGACAGGGGCTCGCCAATGAGCAGTTCTTC; CDR3 protein: CASSERGQGLANEQFF; V gene: TRBV7-2; D gene: TRBD1; CDR3 length: 16; J gene: TRBJ2-1; clone size: .